This T cell receptor beta chain was recorded in a study of cytomegalovirus exposure and HLA in healthy donors. Study at large: Out of fewer than 500 genotyped donors, about 76% belonged to the Caucasian-associated ancestry cluster. Study results and caveats: Some V segments, TRBV6-2 and TRBV6-3 among them, were indistinguishable and were therefore excluded.

PCR employed 60 Vbeta and 13 Jbeta primers. Assay used: immunoSEQ multiplex PCR; TCRdb lists only in-frame clones, some missing. This table holds roughly 120,000 clones, nearly 80% found once. The CDR3 is made up of 12 amino acids. CDR1 and CDR2 from the germline V gene are SQVTM and ANQGSEA. Germline trimming cut 7 bases from V and 8 bases from J; bases unmatched to any gene: 9. In the case of this clone: Antigen unknown.

The chain is built from TRBV29-1 and TRBJ1-1; TRBD1 matches 8 bases. The sample comprised PBMCs. The receptor was isolated from a woman in her twenties or thirties in good health and CMV-seronegative. The CDR3 coding sequence is TGCAGCGCGCGGACAGGGAAGATAGAAGCTTTCTTT. Protein: CSARTGKIEAFF. Full variable domain (remainder filled in from reference TRBV29-1 and TRBJ1-1): SAVISQKPSRDICQRGTSLTIQCQVDSQVTMMFWYRQQPGQSLTLIATANQGSEATYESGFVIDKFPISRPNLTFSTLTVSNMSPEDSSIYLCSARTGKIEAFFGQGTRLTVV.